The T cell receptor (beta chain) under discussion was sequenced for a study of control samples from healthy donors and cancer patients. V was shortened by 4 bases and J by 5 bases, with 18 bases between the two germline ends. In germline, CDR1 is SGHNT, CDR2 YYREEE (reference sequence). The CDR3 runs to 15 residues. TCRdb's copy holds only in-frame clones and misses some; the assay was immunoSEQ multiplex PCR. Among tens of thousands of clones listed, around 87% were seen once. The sample taken for sequencing was blood. The sequence was obtained from a man aged 45-60 years in good health. The rearrangement links TRBV5-4 to TRBJ1-1; D possibly corresponds to TRBD1 (5 bases). The CDR3, as DNA: TGTGCCAGCAGCCCCCTGACAGACAGATGGACTGAAGCTTTCTTT. This codes for CASSPLTDRWTEAFF.